The 3 T cell receptor beta chains given below trace back to one sample, sequenced in a study of spatial heterogeneity in lung cancer. Study-level results: Intratumoral expanded alpha and beta TCR counts were found to track tumor mutation counts.

What these receptors recognize is not known. Time point reported: sample taken at primary tumor resection. TCRdb reprocessed the 5' RACE reads via MiXCR and lists one record per CDR3 protein. The repertoire includes some 9,800 distinct CDR3 sequences, approximately 53% of them detected once, and 28% sits in the top ten. The sample in question was lung tumor tissue, obtained at surgery. These receptor sequences come from a female donor with early-stage non-small cell lung cancer.

Concerning this clonotype itself: This beta chain turned up in a library designed for alpha chains; as an off-target read, its abundance says little. The chain uses TRBV4-2 and TRBJ1-5; D unclear. The CDR3 spans 17 residues. CDR1 is LGHNA, CDR2 YNFKEQ, per germline. V was pared by 0 bases and J by 4 bases, with 16 bases between. The CDR3 is CASSQDATLKRNQPQHF. The CDR3 region has the DNA TGTGCCAGCAGCCAAGATGCGACCCTTAAGAGGAATCAGCCCCAGCATTTT.

This clonotype was seen just once. Found in a library prepared for alpha chains, this beta chain is an off-target read, and its abundance has little meaning. J is TRBJ2-3 and V is TRBV9, with TRBD2 identical over 8 bases. This CDR3 region has 17 residues. Trimming removed 4 bases from V and 4 bases from J; junction bases left unmatched: 14. The germline V gene encodes CDR1 SGDLS and CDR2 YYNGEE. The CDR3 loop is CASSPPYTSGRADTQYF. The DNA of the CDR3 is TGTGCCAGCAGCCCTCCCTACACTAGCGGACGGGCAGATACGCAGTATTTT. The whole variable domain, remainder taken from reference TRBV9 and TRBJ2-3, is DSGVTQTPKHLITATGQRVTLRCSPRSGDLSVYWYQQSLDQGLQFLIQYYNGEERAKGNILERFSAQQFPDLHSELNLSSLELGDSALYFCASSPPYTSGRADTQYFGPGTRLTVL.

As for this clonotype: The size of this beta chain means little, since it is a stray read in a library made for alpha chains. The chain links TRBV7-9 to TRBJ1-5; 7 bases fit TRBD1. This CDR3 region has 15 residues. The trim removed 5 bases at V and 1 base at J, leaving 5 bases unmatched. The germline V gene has CDR1 SEHNR and CDR2 FQNEAQ (reference sequence). CDR3 DNA sequence: TGTGCCAGCAGCCATTCAGGGGGGAGCAATCAGCCCCAGCATTTT. Amino acid sequence: CASSHSGGSNQPQHF.